These 30 T cell receptor beta chains originate from one sample sequenced in a study of cytomegalovirus exposure and HLA in healthy donors. The study ran its PCR with 60 Vbeta and 13 Jbeta primers. Method: immunoSEQ multiplex PCR; TCRdb's copy keeps in-frame clones and lacks some. The data contain 160,000 or so clones, approximately 79% of them singletons. Sequenced sample: PBMCs. The origin of the receptors is a man aged 60-69 years in good health and CMV-seronegative.

This sequence joins TRBV7-2 and TRBJ1-6; 7 nucleotides agree with TRBD1. The germline V gene has CDR1 SGHTA and CDR2 FQGNSA. The CDR3 contains 13 residues. J lost 7 bases, V lost 5 bases, and 2 bases had no gene match. CDR3 coding DNA: TGTGCCAGCAGCCAACAGGGGAATTCACCCCTCCACTTT. This codes for CASSQQGNSPLHF.

The chain employs TRBV7-2 and TRBJ1-2; TRBD1 aligns across 7 bases. CDR1 is SGHTA, CDR2 FQGNSA, per germline. The CDR3 totals 13 residues. Losses at the gene ends were 1 base for V and 8 bases for J; bases not matched to a gene: 4. CDR3 nucleotides: TGTGCCAGCAGCTTAGAGGCAGGGGGGGGCTACACCTTC. This gives the protein CASSLEAGGGYTF.

The V gene is TRBV5-8, the J gene TRBJ2-7; 9 bases fit TRBD1. CDR3 length equals 16 residues. Looked up from germline, CDR1 is SGHTS and CDR2 is YDEGEE. The J segment lost 0 bases and the V segment lost 4 bases, leaving 8 bases of the junction unmatched. The CDR3 nucleotides read TGTGCCAGCAGCGTTAAGACAGGGGGAGGCTCCTACGAGCAGTACTTC. Translating gives CASSVKTGGGSYEQYF.

The chain employs TRBV4-1 and TRBJ2-7; TRBD2 might be the D (6 bases). The germline V gene has CDR1 MGHRA and CDR2 YSYEKL. V was shortened by 3 bases and J by 3 bases, with 15 bases between the two germline ends. CDR3 length: 15 residues. The chain's CDR3 is CASSQVEGLNYEQYF. As DNA, the CDR3 is TGCGCCAGCAGCCAGGTGGAGGGACTTAACTACGAGCAGTACTTC.

This chain connects TRBV2 to TRBJ2-7; 8 bases are a match to TRBD1. Unmatched junction bases numbered 6, after V lost 6 bases and J lost 5 bases. Germline assignment: CDR1 SNHLY and CDR2 FYNNEI. This CDR3 region has 13 residues. Written as DNA, the CDR3 is TGTGCCAGCAGCAGGACAGGGTCTAACGAGCAGTACTTC. The encoded protein is CASSRTGSNEQYF.

The rearrangement links TRBV19 to TRBJ2-1; TRBD2 matches 7 bases. CDR3 length: 16 amino acids. V lost 3 bases to trimming and J lost 0 bases; unmatched junction nucleotides: 5. Germline V gene lookup returns CDR1 LNHDA and CDR2 SQIVND (reference sequence). CDR3 loop: CASSILGGSSYNEQFF. The CDR3 DNA sequence: TGTGCCAGTAGTATTTTGGGGGGGAGCTCCTACAATGAGCAGTTCTTC.

The J gene is TRBJ2-7, the V gene TRBV10-3; D call uncertain. Trimming took 2 bases from V and 3 from J, leaving 11 bases between them. From germline, CDR1 is ENHRY and CDR2 SYGVKD. The CDR3 is made up of 14 amino acids. CDR3 in amino acids: CAISEGNSIYEQYF. As DNA, the CDR3 is TGTGCCATCAGTGAGGGTAACAGCATCTACGAGCAGTACTTC.

As DNA, the CDR3 is TGTGCCAGCAGCGTAGTAGGGGGCGCAGGCTACGAGCAGTACTTC. This translates into CASSVVGGAGYEQYF. This chain joins TRBV9 and TRBJ2-7; TRBD1 agrees at 7 bases. V shed 0 bases, J shed 3 bases, and the junction held 6 bases outside the gene matches. Germline CDR1 is SGDLS and CDR2 is YYNGEE. This CDR3 comprises 15 residues. The whole variable domain, remainder taken from reference TRBV9 and TRBJ2-7, is DSGVTQTPKHLITATGQRVTLRCSPRSGDLSVYWYQQSLDQGLQFLIQYYNGEERAKGNILERFSAQQFPDLHSELNLSSLELGDSALYFCASSVVGGAGYEQYFGPGTRLTVT.

The sample holds a few counts of this clone. The chain is built from TRBV4-1 and TRBJ2-1; D remains ambiguous. Germline V gene sequence: CDR1 MGHRA, CDR2 YSYEKL. The CDR3 is 13 amino acids. V was pared by 2 bases and J by 6 bases, with 8 bases between. CDR3 region: CASSQPRANEQFF. The CDR3 coding sequence is TGCGCCAGCAGCCAACCTAGAGCCAATGAGCAGTTCTTC.

The chain employs TRBV6-5 and TRBJ2-2; D possibly corresponds to TRBD2 (6 bases). This CDR3 has 13 amino acids. Looked up from germline, CDR1 is MNHEY and CDR2 is SVGAGI. Trimming took 4 bases from V and 6 from J, leaving 9 bases between them. CDR3 DNA sequence: TGTGCCAGCAGTTCCCGGGACTCCGGGGAGCTGTTTTTT. Its translation is CASSSRDSGELFF.

The rearrangement links TRBV15 to TRBJ2-2, with D maybe TRBD2 (6 bases). The CDR3 spans 13 residues. Trimming took 8 bases from V and 7 from J, leaving 14 bases between them. Germline V gene sequence: CDR1 LNHNV, CDR2 YYDKDF (reference sequence). CDR3 in amino acids: CATQSRERGELFF. The CDR3, as DNA: TGTGCCACCCAGTCCCGGGAGCGCGGGGAGCTGTTTTTT.

This chain connects TRBV5-1 to TRBJ2-2; perhaps TRBD1 as D (5 bases). V lost 2 bases to trimming and J lost 6 bases, with 14 bases between them. CDR3 size: 15 residues. Germline values: CDR1 SGHRS, CDR2 YFSETQ. Here the CDR3 reads CASSFQGLEAGELFF. The CDR3 nucleotides read TGCGCCAGCAGCTTTCAGGGTCTTGAGGCCGGGGAGCTGTTTTTT.

This clone was counted only a few times. This chain joins TRBV6-1 and TRBJ2-7; no definite D call. Germline V gene sequence: CDR1 MNHNS, CDR2 SASEGT. Trimming removed 4 bases at V and 4 bases at J, with 11 bases between. The CDR3 extends over 13 amino acids. CDR3 sequence (DNA): TGTGCCAGCAGTGTCGTACAAAGTTACGAGCAGTACTTC. It is translated as CASSVVQSYEQYF.

The V and J genes are TRBV2 and TRBJ2-1, with 11 bases aligning to TRBD2. The CDR3 has 24 amino acids. In germline, CDR1 is SNHLY, CDR2 FYNNEI. With V trimmed by 8 bases and J by 2 bases, 32 bases remained unmatched. CDR3 region: CASSPRGDITTSGRFFGAYNEQFF. CDR3 nucleotides: TGTGCCAGCTCCCCTAGGGGGGACATTACTACTAGCGGGAGATTTTTCGGTGCCTACAATGAGCAGTTCTTC.

This clone was seen a few times. The CDR3 DNA sequence: TGTGCCAGCAGTGAAGAAGGGGCCTCAAATTCACCCCTCCACTTT. Translation gives CASSEEGASNSPLHF. The chain uses TRBV6-1 and TRBJ1-6, with a weak D call TRBD1 (5 bases). Germline CDR1 MNHNS, CDR2 SASEGT. CDR3 length: 15 amino acids. Trimming took 1 base from V and 7 from J, leaving 11 bases between them.

This chain uses TRBV28 with TRBJ1-2; D is uncertain. The CDR3 is 13 residues long. The V end lost 2 bases, the J end lost 6 bases, and 10 bases lay between the germline ends. CDR1 is MDHEN and CDR2 is SYDVKM in the germline V gene. The CDR3 here is CASSLEGVHGYTF. The DNA of the CDR3 is TGTGCCAGCAGTTTAGAGGGAGTCCATGGCTACACCTTC.

This chain links TRBV5-1 with TRBJ2-3; TRBD1 agrees at 9 bases. The CDR3 totals 16 residues. The V and J ends lost 4 bases and 4 bases, in that order; junction bases with no gene match: 10. Per the germline V gene, CDR1 is SGHRS and CDR2 is YFSETQ. For the CDR3, the DNA is TGCGCCAGCAGCCCCACCCCCGGGACAGGGTCAGATACGCAGTATTTT. It codes for CASSPTPGTGSDTQYF.

This clone showed up just a few times. The V and J genes are TRBV5-6 and TRBJ1-1; maybe TRBD1 (5 bases). Germline V gene lookup returns CDR1 SGHDT and CDR2 YYEEEE. V was pared by 0 bases and J by 4 bases, with 10 bases between. The CDR3 is 14 residues long. The CDR3 sequence is CASSLAGGSTEAFF. CDR3 bases: TGTGCCAGCAGCTTGGCGGGGGGGAGCACTGAAGCTTTCTTT.

The chain recombines TRBV9 with TRBJ1-1; 7 nucleotides match TRBD1. The CDR3 spans 13 residues. The V and J ends lost 4 bases and 6 bases, in that order; junction bases with no gene match: 6. The germline V gene has CDR1 SGDLS and CDR2 YYNGEE. CDR3 sequence: CASSQSTGAEAFF. The CDR3 nucleotides read TGTGCCAGCAGCCAATCAACAGGGGCTGAAGCTTTCTTT.

Regarding this clone: At one boundary the junction diverges from the germline segment, which might be a read error. The rearrangement joins TRBV7-9 to TRBJ2-7; possible D gene TRBD2, 5 bases. Germline CDR1 and CDR2: SEHNR and FQNEAQ (reference sequence). The CDR3 totals 13 residues. CDR3 bases: TGTTCCAGCAGCTTACAAGCGGAATACGAGCAGTACTTC. This codes for CSSSLQAEYEQYF.

Remarks on this clone: Other DNA sequences in this specimen translate into the identical CDR3. The V call is TRBV27, the J call TRBJ2-4, with a possible D match to TRBD2 (5 bases). The CDR3 is made up of 13 amino acids. Looked up from germline, CDR1 is MNHEY and CDR2 is SMNVEV (reference sequence). Trimming removed 4 bases from V and 6 bases from J, with 10 bases in between. The CDR3 here is CASSSGGGNIQYF. Written as DNA, the CDR3 is TGTGCCAGCAGTTCCGGAGGAGGAAACATTCAGTACTTC.

The rearrangement joins TRBV7-2 to TRBJ1-6; D is perhaps TRBD1 (5 bases). The length of the CDR3 is 15 residues. Trimming removed 5 bases at V and 6 bases at J, with 14 bases between. Germline V gives CDR1 SGHTA, CDR2 FQGNSA. The CDR3 reads CASSREQGSNSPLHF. The CDR3 region has the DNA TGTGCCAGCAGCCGGGAGCAGGGTAGTAATTCACCCCTCCACTTT. Complete variable domain (other parts from reference TRBV7-2 and TRBJ1-6): GAGVSQSPSNKVTEKGKDVELRCDPISGHTALYWYRQSLGQGLEFLIYFQGNSAPDKSGLPSDRFSAERTGGSVSTLTIQRTQQEDSAVYLCASSREQGSNSPLHFGNGTRLTVT.

The chain uses TRBV18 and TRBJ2-7; 7 nucleotides align to TRBD1. The trim removed 3 bases at V and 0 bases at J, leaving 2 bases unmatched. Germline V gene sequence: CDR1 KGHSH, CDR2 LQKENI. CDR3 length: 14 residues. The CDR3 bases are TGTGCCAGCTCACCGGGACAGAGCTCCTACGAGCAGTACTTC. Translating it yields CASSPGQSSYEQYF.

The chain combines TRBV14 with TRBJ1-2; unclear D gene. Germline CDR1 reads SGHDN; CDR2 reads FVKESK. The V gene lost 2 bases and the J gene lost 6 bases, with 10 bases spanning the gap. The CDR3 has 13 amino acids. The CDR3 is CASSQSPGNGYTF. The DNA for the CDR3 is TGTGCCAGCAGCCAATCGCCAGGAAATGGCTACACCTTC.

The CDR3 region has the DNA TGCGCCAGCAGCCCGGGACGCGGGGGAGAGACCCAGTACTTC. Its translation is CASSPGRGGETQYF. J is TRBJ2-5 and V is TRBV5-1; TRBD2 aligns across 7 bases. Germline CDR1 SGHRS, CDR2 YFSETQ. This CDR3 spans 14 amino acids. V lost 4 bases and J lost 4; bases outside the gene matches: 7.

V usage is TRBV14 and J usage is TRBJ1-2, with TRBD1 as a possible D gene (6 bases). The V gene's germline CDR1 is SGHDN and CDR2 FVKESK. The CDR3 is 16 residues long. V shed 4 bases and J shed 2 bases, with 17 bases lying between them. The CDR3 region has the DNA TGTGCCAGCAGCCTCGCGGGGGGCGCACTAAACTATGGCTACACCTTC. Its translation is CASSLAGGALNYGYTF.

V usage is TRBV5-1 and J usage is TRBJ2-1, with 8 bases fitting TRBD2. The trim removed 0 bases at V and 5 bases at J, leaving 7 bases unmatched. This CDR3 region has 16 residues. Germline loops: CDR1 SGHRS, CDR2 YFSETQ. The CDR3 is CASSLAASGGNNEQFF. DNA of the CDR3: TGCGCCAGCAGCTTGGCCGCGAGCGGGGGAAACAATGAGCAGTTCTTC.

The rearrangement uses TRBV7-2 and TRBJ2-7, with 15 bases lining up with TRBD2. CDR1 is SGHTA, CDR2 FQGNSA, per germline. Unmatched junction bases numbered 6, after V lost 5 bases and J lost 7 bases. The CDR3 contains 15 residues. The CDR3 sequence: CASSGPGLAGGEQYF. CDR3 bases: TGTGCCAGCAGCGGTCCGGGACTAGCGGGAGGAGAGCAGTACTTC.

The V call is TRBV14, the J call TRBJ2-4; a possible D gene is TRBD1 (6 bases). Germline-derived CDR1 and CDR2 are SGHDN and FVKESK. V was pared by 0 bases and J by 7 bases, with 16 bases between. This CDR3 spans 16 amino acids. The chain's CDR3 is CASSQDWGQGLNIQYF. The CDR3 DNA reads as TGTGCCAGCAGCCAAGACTGGGGGCAGGGGTTGAACATTCAGTACTTC.

J is TRBJ2-1 and V is TRBV2; 10 nucleotides align to TRBD2. This CDR3 contains 16 residues. The junction had 10 bases not matched to a gene; V was cut back by 2 bases and J by 9 bases. Germline assignment: CDR1 SNHLY and CDR2 FYNNEI. The CDR3 DNA follows: TGTGCCAGCAGTGAACATCTAGCGGGAGCCCCGGGTGAGCAGTTCTTC. Translating it yields CASSEHLAGAPGEQFF.